Given below is one TCR beta chain in context. This entry belongs to a study of OX40 agonist ivuxolimab in advanced cancers. TCRdb keeps only in-frame clones here, not all; method: immunoSEQ multiplex PCR. The top ten clones hold approximately 2.2% of a sample with about 80,000 clones, around 83% of them seen once. From germline, CDR1 is MNHNY and CDR2 SVGAGI (reference sequence). The CDR3 covers 15 residues. V was cut by 4 bases and J by 7 bases, with 14 bases left in between. Sequencing was performed on CD4+ or CD8+ T cells sorted from blood, taken in a trial of the OX40 agonist ivuxolimab. This clonotype was obtained from an adult with an advanced solid tumor such as melanoma, head and neck, liver or kidney cancer. The V and J genes are TRBV6-6 and TRBJ1-6, with D perhaps matching TRBD1 (5 bases). CDR3 in DNA: TGTGCCAGCAGTTCACCAGGGACTTTAAATTCACCCCTCCACTTT. Translating it yields CASSSPGTLNSPLHF.